This TCR beta chain was sequenced during a study of cytomegalovirus exposure and HLA in healthy donors. Study-level results: A previous analysis found most TCR beta V segments productive roughly 90% or roughly 30% of the time. In a later analysis, V- and J-gene trimming of beta chains associated with a DCLRE1C missense variant, replicated independently. Presence/absence analyses rested on an assumption that sequencing depth was roughly uniform across donors. In the analysis, some V segments, TRBV6-2 and TRBV6-3 included, were excluded as indistinguishable.

With 60 Vbeta and 13 Jbeta primers, the PCR was carried out. Method: immunoSEQ multiplex PCR; TCRdb's copy keeps in-frame clones and lacks some. The table lists some 120,000 clones, about 73% of them singletons. CDR1 is MNHEY, CDR2 SVGAGI, per germline. The CDR3 covers 14 residues. With 6 bases clipped from V and 6 bases from J, the junction kept 5 bases outside the gene matches. To note about this clone: The antigen remains undetermined.

This TCR was sampled from a woman in her forties or fifties in good health and CMV-seropositive. The chain is built from TRBV6-5 and TRBJ2-1; 10 nucleotides match TRBD1. The sample was PBMCs. The CDR3, as DNA: TGTGCCAGCAGCAGGACAGGGGGAGCCAATGAGCAGTTCTTC. Residues: CASSRTGGANEQFF.